This T cell receptor (beta chain) was sequenced in a study of blood T cell repertoires in COVID-19 (TCRdb year 2020). Study-level background: Samples from collaborators originated in the United States, Italy and Spain and spanned both the acute and convalescent phases of COVID-19. The samples were drawn from the first 160 participants of the ongoing ImmuneRACE study and from some 1,300 subjects provided by 6 global collaborators. Deeply sampled blood TCRbeta repertoires from subjects exposed to, actively infected with, or recovered from COVID-19 were included in the dataset. The material from the prospective study consisted of cDNA or gDNA derived from T cells, B-cell-depleted T cells, or PBMCs. Nearly every sample came with metadata listing a de-identified subject ID, COVID-19 status, age in years and sex. Where available, HLA class I and class II types were obtained from metadata supplied by the sample provider rather than from assay-based typing. The repertoires were made available in a free public database intended to serve as a resource for research on the immune response to SARS-CoV-2. Study-level results and caveats: The amount of clinical and demographic metadata varied by source and participant and was provided uncurated.

Collaborating institutions collected whole blood in K2EDTA tubes following their own protocols. Collaborator samples were shipped for TCRbeta analysis as frozen whole blood, isolated PBMCs, or DNA extracted from either sample type. TCRbeta CDR3 regions were amplified from genomic DNA using the immunoSEQ Assay, a bias-controlled multiplex PCR. The published analysis was carried out like this. The number of nucleated cells in each sample was estimated from the amplification of reference gene primers within the assay. To quantify the absolute abundance of each unique TCRbeta CDR3 rearrangement, sequence reads were collapsed and filtered. For each sample, productive Simpson clonality was calculated by taking the square root of Simpson's diversity index across productive rearrangements. TCRdb took over this immuneACCESS table, retaining in-frame rearrangements with V and J assigned. Such tables are incomplete; in checked studies, under half of the missing clones stem from an unresolved V gene, and the remainder is unexplained. V, J and clone size are taken as reported in that table, and D and trimming were inferred from the DNA itself. The sample contains 150,000 or so clones, 82% of them found a single time. Approximately 21% of the sample goes to the ten largest clones.

Points on this clone: This clone's antigen is unknown. The input lacks base qualities; no much larger clone sits a single base away.

Including cysteine and phenylalanine, the CDR3 has 14 amino acids. Only the CDR3 part of the read is kept: 42 bases, read in frame from the first base. V was cut back by 4 bases and J by 6 bases, leaving a gap of 13 bases between them. According to the germline V gene, CDR1 reads KGHSH and CDR2 reads LQKENI. The chain joins TRBV18 to TRBJ2-1; a tentative D call is TRBD2 (6 bases match). The sequenced sample consisted of peripheral blood. This clonotype was sampled from a woman older than 75 with acute or convalescent COVID-19. The DNA is TGTGCCAGCTCACGGGGGACTGTCCCCAATGAGCAGTTCTTC. Its protein product is CASSRGTVPNEQFF.